These 5 T cell receptor beta chains were all obtained from the same sample, sequenced in a study of cytomegalovirus exposure and HLA in healthy donors. PCR employed 60 Vbeta and 13 Jbeta primers. The data were produced by immunoSEQ multiplex PCR, yet TCRdb's version contains in-frame clones alone and is incomplete. This table holds approximately 160,000 clones, about 75% found once. The sequenced sample consisted of PBMCs. Receptors were obtained from a male donor in good health and CMV-seropositive.

The chain links TRBV4-2 to TRBJ1-2; tentatively, D is TRBD1 (6 bases). In germline, CDR1 is LGHNA, CDR2 YNFKEQ. The CDR3 spans 14 residues. Between the trimmed V and J ends, which lost 2 bases and 6 bases, there was a span of 13 bases. This CDR3 reads CASSQLGRGNGYTF. The CDR3 coding sequence is TGTGCCAGCAGCCAATTGGGCAGGGGAAATGGCTACACCTTC.

This clone was detected a few times. The V call is TRBV5-4, the J call TRBJ1-1; TRBD1 might be the D (5 bases). This CDR3 has 16 residues. V was pared by 1 base and J by 5 bases, with 18 bases between. From germline, CDR1 is SGHNT and CDR2 YYREEE (reference sequence). The CDR3, as DNA: TGTGCCAGCAGCTTGAGACCTGCCGGTGGGGGGACTGAAGCTTTCTTT. Translated: CASSLRPAGGGTEAFF.

V is TRBV7-8 and J is TRBJ2-7, with D possibly being TRBD1 (5 bases). Germline lookup yields CDR1 SGHVS and CDR2 FQNEAQ. This CDR3 comprises 15 residues. Trimming removed 3 bases at V and 3 bases at J, with 15 bases between. CDR3: CASSFTQGSFYEQYF. The CDR3 coding sequence is TGTGCCAGCAGCTTCACCCAGGGTTCGTTCTACGAGCAGTACTTC.

The chain joins TRBV30 to TRBJ2-7; 10 bases match TRBD2. The germline V gene has CDR1 GTSNPN and CDR2 SVGIG (reference sequence). This CDR3 has 14 amino acids. Trimming took 4 bases from V and 2 from J; bases not matched to a gene: 5. This CDR3 reads CAWNSGGLTYEQYF. The CDR3 DNA reads as TGTGCCTGGAATAGCGGGGGGCTCACCTACGAGCAGTACTTC.

The chain employs TRBV9 and TRBJ1-1; 7 bases are a match to TRBD1. The CDR3 consists of 18 residues. Germline-derived CDR1 and CDR2 are SGDLS and YYNGEE. The trim removed 4 bases at V and 1 base at J, leaving 16 bases unmatched. This CDR3 reads CASSLSRGTANTNTEAFF. For the CDR3, the DNA is TGTGCCAGCAGCCTCTCCCGCGGGACAGCAAATACGAACACTGAAGCTTTCTTT.